The clone carrying this T cell receptor beta chain was seen a handful of times. Cell sorting via CD45RO/CCR7/CD25/CD127/CD95/CD27 was performed to obtain CD4+ naive, central memory, regulatory and stem cell-like memory cells. All of the sorted populations showed purity greater than 95%. The data belong to a study of beta chain features in type 1 diabetes. TCRB transcripts that were expressed got sequenced, as all of the isolated RNA had been reverse transcribed. The table came from immunoSEQ multiplex PCR; TCRdb's copy has only in-frame clones and leaves some out. The profile shows about 620,000 clones, 15% to 17% of them singletons. The V gene's germline CDR1 is ENHRY and CDR2 SYGVKD. This CDR3 is built from 12 residues. V was clipped by 4 bases and J by 9 bases, with 10 bases between them.

This clonotype was obtained from a man aged 18 to 29 in good health. The chain employs TRBV10-3 and TRBJ2-1; TRBD1 is a possible D gene (6 bases). The specimen was naive CD4+ T cells from blood. The CDR3 is CAISVDSPEQFF. The CDR3 DNA sequence: TGTGCCATCAGTGTGGACAGTCCTGAGCAGTTCTTC.